This TCR beta chain appears in the sequencing data of a study of T cells in Graves' hyperthyroidism and ophthalmopathy. Study-wide points: Within blood appeared most thyroid clonotypes that had expanded above 0.001.

This clonotype was recorded many times. Its target is unknown. Germline assignment: CDR1 SGHKS and CDR2 YYEKEE (reference sequence). The J segment lost 5 bases and the V segment lost 0 bases, leaving 3 bases of the junction unmatched. This CDR3 contains 16 residues. Regions amplified from RNA transcripts were the TCR beta CDR3 regions. RT-PCR in the first round (using the HTBI primer set) targeted the TCR CDR3. TCRdb re-analysed the multiplex PCR reads in MiXCR, keeping a single row per CDR3 protein. Here the sample spans about 590,000 distinct CDR3 sequences, more than 15% being singletons. Sequenced sample: blood. This sequence was found in a woman aged 25 to 39 with Graves' hyperthyroidism. The chain carries TRBV5-5 and TRBJ2-3; the match to TRBD2 covers 13 bases. The CDR3 protein is CASSLAGTSGIDTQYF. In DNA form, the CDR3 reads TGTGCCAGCAGCTTGGCCGGGACTAGCGGGATAGATACGCAGTATTTT.